The entry below gives a single TCR beta chain sequence along with its context. Its cognate antigen is unknown. The germline gene is not matched at one end of the junction; a read error may be the cause. This sample is part of a study of T cells in Graves' hyperthyroidism and ophthalmopathy. Overall study findings and caveats: The model made its ophthalmopathy prediction, and onset followed a median about 6 months later.

With a duration under 2 months, the hyperthyroidism was newly diagnosed in patients aged 18 to 65. Out of approximately 10 ml of fresh peripheral blood came the PBMCs. The TCR beta CDR3 regions underwent amplification using RNA transcripts as the source. The primer set for the first-round RT-PCR of the TCR CDR3 was HTBI. TCRdb reprocessed the multiplex PCR reads via MiXCR and lists one record per CDR3 protein. The data contain 750,000 to 950,000 distinct CDR3 sequences, approximately 40% of them singletons. CDR1 is SGHTA and CDR2 is FQGTGA in the germline V gene. The length of the CDR3 is 15 residues.

V is TRBV7-3 and J is TRBJ2-5; TRBD2 might be the D (6 bases). Sequences were obtained from blood. This TCR was recovered from a young man with Graves' hyperthyroidism. The CDR3 loop is CASSLTPGRSETQYF. The CDR3 nucleotides are TGCGCCAGCAGCCTTACCCCAGGGAGGTCAGAGACCCAGTACTTC.